These 18 T cell receptor beta chains originate from one sample sequenced in a study of CD8 T cells in ankylosing spondylitis (dated by TCRdb to about 2017). These receptors have no identified antigens. The library was built by means of 5' RACE. The sequencer listed for this sample is Illumina HiSeq 2500. TCRdb reanalyzed the raw reads on its own, using fastp at Q25 for trimming and MiXCR for clone calling, and kept in-frame beta chains. Here each entry gathers all rows of one CDR3 protein and keeps the most common genes and DNA. For this sample there are roughly 700,000 distinct CDR3 sequences; 15% to 20% appear just once. The top ten hold roughly a fifth of the sample. Overall study results and their limits: Blood from ankylosing spondylitis patients appeared to be characterized by a TCR beta motif made up of several highly homologous amino acid variants.

The sample was blood, either unsorted or a sorted T cell fraction (not recorded which). The receptors were gathered from a male donor with ankylosing spondylitis.

This clonotype was found a few times. J is TRBJ2-7 and V is TRBV5-1, with 7 bases matching TRBD2. This CDR3 has 14 residues. The V gene end was trimmed by 1 base and the J gene end by 3 bases; junction bases not matched to a gene: 4. CDR1 is SGHRS, CDR2 YFSETQ, per germline. The CDR3 nucleotides read TGCGCCAGCAGCTTGATGTCTAGCGGCTACGAGCAGTACTTC. Its translation is CASSLMSSGYEQYF.

This clonotype was seen more than once but under ten times. V gene TRBV20-1 combines with J gene TRBJ2-3; 14 bases agree with TRBD2. CDR1 and CDR2 from the germline V gene are DFQATT and SNEGSKA (reference sequence). CDR3 length equals 15 residues. With V trimmed by 6 bases and J by 7 bases, 9 bases remained unmatched. The CDR3 nucleotides read TGCAGTGCCGGGACTAGCGGGAGCCTAGTGAATACGCAGTATTTT. Protein product: CSAGTSGSLVNTQYF.

The genes are TRBV7-3 and TRBJ2-6, with unresolved D. This CDR3 has 15 amino acids. V was pared by 4 bases and J by 0 bases, with 7 bases between. Germline CDR1 and CDR2: SGHTA and FQGTGA. Here the CDR3 DNA reads TGTGCCAGCAGCTCATACAACTCTGGGGCCAACGTCCTGACTTTC. Its protein is CASSSYNSGANVLTF.

V gene TRBV12-3 or TRBV12-4 combines with J gene TRBJ1-2; D not certain. Trimming cost V 6 bases and J 6 bases, with 14 bases left between them. This CDR3 spans 13 amino acids. The CDR3 coding sequence is TGTGCCAGCAGCCCTGGACTGTCTCATGGCTACACCTTC. Amino acid sequence: CASSPGLSHGYTF.

J is TRBJ2-1 and V is TRBV9, with D possibly being TRBD1 (7 bases). The CDR3 runs to 14 residues. The V and J ends lost 4 bases and 6 bases respectively, with 14 bases between them. Germline CDR1 SGDLS, CDR2 YYNGEE. The CDR3 nucleotides are TGTGCCAGCAGCCCTCTCAGGGGGGTCAATGAGCAGTTCTTC. This translates into CASSPLRGVNEQFF.

This rearrangement joins TRBV6-1 to TRBJ1-4; possibly TRBD1 for D (6 bases). Between the trimmed V and J ends, which lost 11 bases and 7 bases, there was a span of 17 bases. From germline, CDR1 is MNHNS and CDR2 SASEGT. CDR3 length equals 13 residues. In DNA form, the CDR3 reads TGTGCCTCAAACAGGGCTGAGGGTGAAAAACTGTTTTTT. Its protein is CASNRAEGEKLFF.

V gene TRBV5-4 combines with J gene TRBJ2-1, with TRBD2 identical over 12 bases. Germline V CDR1 and CDR2: SGHNT, YYREEE (reference sequence). With 4 bases clipped from V and 4 bases from J, the junction kept 6 bases outside the gene matches. CDR3 length equals 16 residues. CDR3 in DNA: TGTGCCAGCAGCGAAGGACTAGCGGGAATATACAATGAGCAGTTCTTC. Translating gives CASSEGLAGIYNEQFF. Drawing the rest from reference TRBV5-4 and TRBJ2-1, the complete variable domain is ETGVTQSPTHLIKTRGQQVTLRCSSQSGHNTVSWYQQALGQGPQFIFQYYREEENGRGNFPPRFSGLQFPNYSSELNVNALELDDSALYLCASSEGLAGIYNEQFFGPGTRLTVL.

This clonotype turned up a few times. The genes are TRBV24-1 and TRBJ2-7, with 13 bases fitting TRBD2. Per the germline V gene, CDR1 is KGHDR and CDR2 is SFDVKD. Losses at the gene ends were 4 bases for V and 9 bases for J; bases not matched to a gene: 5. This CDR3 has 14 residues. The CDR3 loop is CATSELGLAGRQYF. CDR3 DNA: TGTGCCACCAGTGAATTGGGACTAGCGGGACGGCAGTACTTC.

This chain uses TRBV12-3 or TRBV12-4 with TRBJ2-1; 7 nucleotides match TRBD2. The CDR3 loop spans 17 amino acids. V lost 5 bases and J lost 0; bases outside the gene matches: 10. This CDR3 is CASSPTIGGSSYNEQFF. The CDR3 DNA is TGTGCCAGCAGTCCGACGATCGGGGGGAGCTCCTACAATGAGCAGTTCTTC.

V usage is TRBV12-3 or TRBV12-4 and J usage is TRBJ1-1; D unclear. Trimming took off 6 bases at V and 5 bases at J, with 7 bases between the two ends. The CDR3 has 11 amino acids. CDR3 amino acids: CASRQLTEAFF. The CDR3 bases are TGTGCCAGCAGGCAATTAACTGAAGCTTTCTTT.

This chain joins TRBV7-9 and TRBJ2-7; tentative D call: TRBD2 (6 bases). The length of the CDR3 is 15 residues. Germline CDR1 reads SEHNR; CDR2 reads FQNEAQ (reference sequence). Trimming removed 1 base from V and 0 bases from J, with 10 bases in between. Here the CDR3 reads CASSLVRDLSYEQYF. The DNA of the CDR3 is TGTGCCAGCAGCTTAGTGCGGGATCTCTCCTACGAGCAGTACTTC.

The chain is built from TRBV7-9 and TRBJ2-7; D is unresolved. Germline V gene data show CDR1 as SEHNR and CDR2 as FQNEAQ (reference sequence). V was shortened by 8 bases and J by 4 bases, with 9 bases between the two germline ends. The CDR3 is made up of 11 amino acids. In DNA, the CDR3 is TGTGCCAGCGCGGCTAATTACGAGCAGTACTTC. This translates into CASAANYEQYF.

This clonotype was counted a few times. The V gene is TRBV5-4, the J gene TRBJ1-1; possibly TRBD1 for D (6 bases). The CDR3 is 14 residues long. Deletions cut 3 bases from V and 1 base from J, with 10 bases between. The germline V gene has CDR1 SGHNT and CDR2 YYREEE (reference sequence). As DNA, the CDR3 is TGTGCCAGCAGCTATCCGGGGGCGAACACTGAAGCTTTCTTT. Its protein product is CASSYPGANTEAFF.

The V and J genes are TRBV5-1 and TRBJ2-5; the D gene is possibly TRBD2 (6 bases). Germline assignment: CDR1 SGHRS and CDR2 YFSETQ. The V end was cut by 0 bases, the J end by 1 base, with 10 bases between. The CDR3 length is 15 residues. As DNA, the CDR3 is TGCGCCAGCAGCTTGGATCCTAGCGCCCAAGAGACCCAGTACTTC. This gives the protein CASSLDPSAQETQYF.

This chain links TRBV28 with TRBJ1-2; 8 nucleotides agree with TRBD1. Trimming removed 10 bases from V and 6 bases from J; junction bases left unmatched: 1. Germline V CDR1 and CDR2: MDHEN, SYDVKM. This CDR3 spans 10 amino acids. The CDR3 DNA follows: TGTGCCACGGGACAGGATGGCTACACCTTC. This gives the protein CATGQDGYTF.

V is TRBV12-3 or TRBV12-4 and J is TRBJ1-3, with 8 bases fitting TRBD1. This CDR3 spans 13 amino acids. The V gene end was trimmed by 6 bases and the J gene end by 7 bases; junction bases not matched to a gene: 5. CDR3 residues: CASSDTGGNTIYF. The CDR3 DNA reads as TGTGCCAGCAGCGACACAGGGGGGAACACCATATATTTT.

This clonotype was detected ten times or more. The chain joins TRBV5-1 to TRBJ2-5; no clear D gene. Germline CDR1 reads SGHRS; CDR2 reads YFSETQ. The ends were cut back, 0 bases at V and 0 bases at J, with 6 bases in the middle. The CDR3 is 14 amino acids. The CDR3 DNA reads as TGCGCCAGCAGCTTGGTTGCGGACCAAGAGACCCAGTACTTC. The encoded protein is CASSLVADQETQYF.

This clonotype came up many times. V is TRBV12-3 or TRBV12-4 and J is TRBJ2-1; 10 bases line up with TRBD1. The CDR3 sequence is 14 residues long. With 5 bases clipped from V and 5 bases from J, the junction kept 3 bases outside the gene matches. CDR3 sequence: CASSQDRGDNEQFF. Written as DNA, the CDR3 is TGTGCCAGCAGTCAGGACAGGGGGGACAATGAGCAGTTCTTC.